The present entry profiles one TCR beta chain with its context. These data come from a study of OX40 agonist ivuxolimab in advanced cancers. Overall study context: With a range of about 23 to 85, age averaged about 58 years, and about 82% were male.

Clones were sequenced by immunoSEQ multiplex PCR, and TCRdb holds only the in-frame ones, with some missing. The table records more than 80,000 clones, 75% to 95% of them present only once. The V end was cut by 1 base, the J end by 9 bases, with 16 bases between. The CDR3 runs 16 residues. CDR1 LNHDA and CDR2 SQIVND come from the germline V gene (reference sequence). The chain recombines TRBV19 with TRBJ1-6, with D tentatively TRBD1 (6 bases). The input for sequencing was CD4+ or CD8+ T cells sorted from blood, taken in a trial of the OX40 agonist ivuxolimab. The receptor was derived from an adult with an advanced solid tumor such as melanoma, head and neck, liver or kidney cancer. The CDR3: CASSIGLTGRRSPLHF. CDR3 sequence (DNA): TGTGCCAGTAGTATAGGCCTAACAGGGAGGCGTTCACCCCTCCACTTT.